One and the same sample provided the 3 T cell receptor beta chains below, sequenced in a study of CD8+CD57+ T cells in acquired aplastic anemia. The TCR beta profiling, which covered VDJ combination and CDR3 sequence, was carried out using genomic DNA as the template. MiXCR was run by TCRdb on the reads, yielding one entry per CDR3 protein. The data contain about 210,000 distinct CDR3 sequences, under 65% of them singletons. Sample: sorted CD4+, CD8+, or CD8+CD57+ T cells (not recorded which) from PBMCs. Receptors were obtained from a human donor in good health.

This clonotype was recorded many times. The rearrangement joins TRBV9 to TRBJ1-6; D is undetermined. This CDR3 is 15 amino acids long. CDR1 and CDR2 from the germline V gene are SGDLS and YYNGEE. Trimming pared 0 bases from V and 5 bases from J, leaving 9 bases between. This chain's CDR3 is CASSVEGGNNSPLHF. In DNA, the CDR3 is TGTGCCAGCAGCGTAGAGGGAGGGAATAATTCACCCCTCCACTTT.

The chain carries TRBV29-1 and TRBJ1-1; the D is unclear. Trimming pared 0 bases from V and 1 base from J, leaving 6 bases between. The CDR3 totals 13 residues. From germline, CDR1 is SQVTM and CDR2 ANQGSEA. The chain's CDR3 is CSVEDEGNTEAFF. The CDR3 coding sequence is TGCAGCGTTGAAGATGAGGGGAACACTGAAGCTTTCTTT.

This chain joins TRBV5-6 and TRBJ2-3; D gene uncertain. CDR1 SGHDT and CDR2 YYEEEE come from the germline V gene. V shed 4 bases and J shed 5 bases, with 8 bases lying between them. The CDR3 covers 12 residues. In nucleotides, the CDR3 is TGTGCCAGCAGCCCCGGTCGAGATACGCAGTATTTT. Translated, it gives CASSPGRDTQYF.